This T cell receptor (beta chain) was sequenced in a study of T cell responses to AZD1222 COVID-19 vaccine. As to this clone: What it binds is not known.

Data came from immunoSEQ multiplex PCR; TCRdb stores just in-frame clones and leaves some out. In the table there are approximately 130,000 clones, about nine tenths of which are singletons. Trimming removed 3 bases from V and 3 bases from J; junction bases left unmatched: 0. CDR1 and CDR2 (germline): SGHDT, YYEEEE. The CDR3 consists of 13 residues. Findings and caveats of the study: Baseline seropositivity occurred in only six AZD1222 recipients. Among the donors, most were white British and more were female, and clonal diversity was possibly underestimated. Only after the peak T cell response were repertoires sampled.

This rearrangement joins TRBV5-6 to TRBJ1-1; 9 positions agree with TRBD1. The specimen comprised peripheral blood, sampled 28 days after the second AZD1222 dose. This clonotype was sampled from an adult who received the AZD1222 COVID-19 vaccine. This CDR3 reads CASSWDRDTEAFF. CDR3 nucleotide sequence: TGTGCCAGCAGCTGGGACAGGGACACTGAAGCTTTCTTT.